Listed below are T cell receptor beta chains from one sample, sequenced in a study of T cells after yellow fever vaccination. From the 5' RACE reads, TCRdb called clonotypes with MiXCR, one entry per CDR3 protein. The sample lists about 140,000 distinct CDR3 sequences; roughly 8.2% were seen once. This material consisted of CD4+ T cells sorted from PBMCs, taken 5 days after the yellow fever booster vaccination. The receptors shown here come from a man aged 25-45 years who received the YFV17D yellow fever vaccine. Each CDR3 is given with its conserved first and last residue. The D gene is left open where the match is weak. A row's size may be missing; if present it is once, few, many or a size class.

d_call: .; clone_size: many; j_call: TRBJ1-1; v_call: TRBV7-3; cdr3_nt: TGTGCCAGCAGCTTAAGAGGGAACACTGAAGCTTTCTTT; cdr3_aa: CASSLRGNTEAFF
d_call: .; clone_size: many; j_call: TRBJ2-5; v_call: TRBV29-1; cdr3_nt: TGCAGCGTTGAAACGTCAGCGGTTGGAGGGGCCCAGTACTTC; cdr3_aa: CSVETSAVGGAQYF
d_call: .; clone_size: many; j_call: TRBJ2-1; v_call: TRBV12-3/TRBV12-4; cdr3_nt: TGTGCCAGCAGTCGGGACTACAATGAGCAGTTCTTC; cdr3_aa: CASSRDYNEQFF
d_call: .; clone_size: many; j_call: TRBJ2-5; v_call: TRBV29-1; cdr3_nt: TGCAGCGTTGTAAGGCAGCAGCGGGAGACCCAGTACTTC; cdr3_aa: CSVVRQQRETQYF
d_call: .; clone_size: .; j_call: TRBJ2-1; v_call: TRBV6-1; cdr3_nt: TGTGCCAGCAAACGGACAGCTACATACAATGAGCAGTTCTTC; cdr3_aa: CASKRTATYNEQFF
d_call: TRBD2; clone_size: many; j_call: TRBJ2-7; v_call: TRBV5-1; cdr3_nt: TGCGCCAGCAGCCCGACCGGGACTAGCGCGTACGAGCAGTACTTC; cdr3_aa: CASSPTGTSAYEQYF
d_call: .; clone_size: many; j_call: TRBJ2-3; v_call: TRBV15; cdr3_nt: TGTGCCACCAGAGTAAAAGGCCTCACAGATACGCAGTATTTT; cdr3_aa: CATRVKGLTDTQYF
d_call: TRBD1; clone_size: many; j_call: TRBJ2-7; v_call: TRBV29-1; cdr3_nt: TGCAGCGTTACCGGGACAGGGCCCTACGAGCAGTACTTC; cdr3_aa: CSVTGTGPYEQYF
d_call: TRBD1; clone_size: many; j_call: TRBJ2-5; v_call: TRBV28; cdr3_nt: TGTGCCAGCAGTATGACAGGGGGCGCGGAGACCCAGTACTTC; cdr3_aa: CASSMTGGAETQYF
d_call: .; clone_size: many; j_call: TRBJ2-7; v_call: TRBV5-1; cdr3_nt: TGCGCCAGCAGCTTGGAGTCAGGCCTGACCGTCTCCTACGAGCAGTACTTC; cdr3_aa: CASSLESGLTVSYEQYF
d_call: TRBD2; clone_size: many; j_call: TRBJ2-1; v_call: TRBV4-3; cdr3_nt: TGCGCCAGCAGCCAAGATAGATGGCTAGCGGGAGAGCAGTTCTTC; cdr3_aa: CASSQDRWLAGEQFF
d_call: TRBD1; clone_size: many; j_call: TRBJ1-3; v_call: TRBV24-1; cdr3_nt: TGTGCCACCAGTGAAGGGGGACAGGGGACTGGAAACACCATATATTTT; cdr3_aa: CATSEGGQGTGNTIYF
d_call: .; clone_size: many; j_call: TRBJ2-7; v_call: TRBV7-9; cdr3_nt: TGTGCCAGCAGCCCCCGGTCCGCCTACGAGCAGTACTTC; cdr3_aa: CASSPRSAYEQYF
d_call: .; clone_size: many; j_call: TRBJ1-1; v_call: TRBV15; cdr3_nt: TGTGCCACCAGCAGAGGTGTCGGGGGACCTGAAGCTTTCTTT; cdr3_aa: CATSRGVGGPEAFF
d_call: TRBD1; clone_size: few; j_call: TRBJ2-7; v_call: TRBV5-6; cdr3_nt: TGTGCCAGCGGCCCGGACAGGGCGTCCTACGAGCAGTACTTC; cdr3_aa: CASGPDRASYEQYF
d_call: .; clone_size: many; j_call: TRBJ2-1; v_call: TRBV6-1; cdr3_nt: TGTGCCACCGTGAGCGCGTCATCCTACAATGAGCAGTTCTTC; cdr3_aa: CATVSASSYNEQFF
d_call: .; clone_size: few; j_call: TRBJ2-5; v_call: TRBV5-1; cdr3_nt: TGCGCCAGCAGCTGGGGCGATCGGACCCAGTACTTC; cdr3_aa: CASSWGDRTQYF
d_call: TRBD2; clone_size: many; j_call: TRBJ2-1; v_call: TRBV12-3/TRBV12-4; cdr3_nt: TGTGCCAGCAGTCTAGCGGGGATCAATGAGCAGTTCTTC; cdr3_aa: CASSLAGINEQFF
d_call: .; clone_size: few; j_call: TRBJ2-5; v_call: TRBV5-4; cdr3_nt: TGTGCCAGCCATCAGGGACATAAAGAGACCCAGTACTTC; cdr3_aa: CASHQGHKETQYF
d_call: TRBD1; clone_size: many; j_call: TRBJ2-1; v_call: TRBV20-1; cdr3_nt: TGCAGTGCTAGAAGTTCTGGGGCCAGGGGGTATAATGAGCAGTTCTTC; cdr3_aa: CSARSSGARGYNEQFF
d_call: .; clone_size: many; j_call: TRBJ2-5; v_call: TRBV1; cdr3_nt: TGCACCAGCAGCCGGACTAGCGGGAGTGGGGAGACCCAGTACTTC; cdr3_aa: CTSSRTSGSGETQYF
d_call: .; clone_size: many; j_call: TRBJ2-2; v_call: TRBV6-1; cdr3_nt: TGTGCCAGCAAGGGGTCGAACACCGGGGAGCTGTTTTTT; cdr3_aa: CASKGSNTGELFF
d_call: .; clone_size: .; j_call: TRBJ2-7; v_call: TRBV7-2; cdr3_nt: TGTGCCAGCAGCCCCCTGGGGGGGCGAGACGAGCAGTACTTC; cdr3_aa: CASSPLGGRDEQYF
d_call: .; clone_size: many; j_call: TRBJ2-7; v_call: TRBV6-2/TRBV6-3; cdr3_nt: TGTGCCAGCAGTTACTCCTGGGAAGGGGAGCAGTACTTC; cdr3_aa: CASSYSWEGEQYF
d_call: .; clone_size: many; j_call: TRBJ1-4; v_call: TRBV7-9; cdr3_nt: TGTGCCAGCAGTACCCGGGACACACAAAATGAAAAACTGTTTTTT; cdr3_aa: CASSTRDTQNEKLFF
d_call: .; clone_size: many; j_call: TRBJ2-7; v_call: TRBV30; cdr3_nt: TGTGCCTGGACTCAAATGGGGACTCAGCCTACCTACGAGCAGTACTTC; cdr3_aa: CAWTQMGTQPTYEQYF
d_call: TRBD1; clone_size: few; j_call: TRBJ2-7; v_call: TRBV18; cdr3_nt: TGTGCCAGCTCACCCTCGACAGGGTTCTACGAGCAGTACTTC; cdr3_aa: CASSPSTGFYEQYF
d_call: TRBD2; clone_size: many; j_call: TRBJ2-3; v_call: TRBV2; cdr3_nt: TGTGCCAGCATGGCTAGCGGTGATACGCAGTATTTT; cdr3_aa: CASMASGDTQYF
d_call: .; clone_size: many; j_call: TRBJ2-7; v_call: TRBV21-1; cdr3_nt: TGTGCCAGCAGCAAAGGAGGGGGGACTAGCGGTTACGAGCAGTACTTC; cdr3_aa: CASSKGGGTSGYEQYF
d_call: .; clone_size: many; j_call: TRBJ2-1; v_call: TRBV6-1; cdr3_nt: TGTGCCAGCAGTCTTGGACACTACAATGAGCAGTTCTTC; cdr3_aa: CASSLGHYNEQFF
d_call: .; clone_size: few; j_call: TRBJ2-7; v_call: TRBV28; cdr3_nt: TGTGCCAGCGGCCCCACGCATGTGAGCAACGAGCAGTACTTC; cdr3_aa: CASGPTHVSNEQYF
d_call: .; clone_size: many; j_call: TRBJ2-2; v_call: TRBV27; cdr3_nt: TGTGCCAGCTATCCAATAGCCTTTTTAGCGATTGGCACCGGGGAGCTGTTTTTT; cdr3_aa: CASYPIAFLAIGTGELFF
d_call: .; clone_size: .; j_call: TRBJ2-4; v_call: TRBV19; cdr3_nt: TGTGCCAGTACCCTCAGCCTAACGGGCATAGCCAAAAACATTCAGTACTTC; cdr3_aa: CASTLSLTGIAKNIQYF